Following are 3 T cell receptor beta chains from one sample sequenced in a study of blood T cell repertoires in COVID-19. Sequenced by immunoSEQ multiplex PCR; TCRdb stores in-frame clones only, minus some. The table records approximately 210,000 clones, roughly four fifths of them present only once. The sequenced sample was peripheral blood. The receptor set was obtained from a woman in her 70s with active or convalescent COVID-19.

This chain links TRBV9 with TRBJ2-3; D might be TRBD2 (5 bases). Trimming shortened V by 1 base and J by 0 bases, and 9 bases separated the two germline ends. Germline-derived CDR1 and CDR2 are SGDLS and YYNGEE. The CDR3 has 15 residues. The DNA of the CDR3 is TGTGCCAGCAGCGTAAGGAGGACCAGCACAGATACGCAGTATTTT. Its translation is CASSVRRTSTDTQYF.

The chain recombines TRBV6-5 with TRBJ2-7; weak D call: TRBD2 (6 bases). Between the trimmed V and J ends, which lost 2 bases and 5 bases, there was a span of 13 bases. CDR1 and CDR2 from the germline V gene are MNHEY and SVGAGI. The CDR3 loop spans 14 amino acids. The CDR3 sequence: CASSYGSSGDEQYF. The CDR3 nucleotides read TGTGCCAGCAGTTACGGGAGCTCGGGGGACGAGCAGTACTTC.

The gene calls are TRBV15 and TRBJ2-6; TRBD1 matches 7 bases. Losses at the gene ends were 6 bases for V and 1 base for J; bases not matched to a gene: 12. Germline V CDR1 and CDR2: LNHNV, YYDKDF (reference sequence). The CDR3 runs 18 residues. CDR3: CATRPDRVKGSGANVLTF. The CDR3, as DNA: TGTGCCACCAGACCCGACAGGGTAAAGGGATCTGGGGCCAACGTCCTGACTTTC.